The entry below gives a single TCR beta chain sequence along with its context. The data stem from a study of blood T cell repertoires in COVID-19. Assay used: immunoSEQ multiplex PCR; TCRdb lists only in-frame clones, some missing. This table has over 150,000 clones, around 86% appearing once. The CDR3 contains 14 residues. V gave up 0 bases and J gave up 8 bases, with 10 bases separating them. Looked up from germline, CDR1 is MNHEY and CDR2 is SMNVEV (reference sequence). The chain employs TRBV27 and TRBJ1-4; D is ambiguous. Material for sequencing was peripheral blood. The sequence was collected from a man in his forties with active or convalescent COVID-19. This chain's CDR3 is CASSLSGGREKLFF. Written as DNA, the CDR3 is TGTGCCAGCAGTTTATCCGGCGGGAGGGAAAAACTGTTTTTT. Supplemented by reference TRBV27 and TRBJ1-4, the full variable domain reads EAQVTQNPRYLITVTGKKLTVTCSQNMNHEYMSWYRQDPGLGLRQIYYSMNVEVTDKGDVPEGYKVSRKEKRNFPLILESPSPNQTSLYFCASSLSGGREKLFFGSGTQLSVL.